This T cell receptor beta chain derives from a study of OX40 agonist ivuxolimab in advanced cancers. Study-wide results and caveats: Among T cells, CD8+ cells averaged more expanded clones than CD4+ cells.

TCRdb keeps only in-frame clones here, not all; method: immunoSEQ multiplex PCR. The table shows roughly 30,000 clones, with roughly 86% occurring only once. Germline loops: CDR1 MDHEN, CDR2 SYDVKM. Deletions cut 4 bases from V and 3 bases from J, with 13 bases between. The length of the CDR3 is 15 residues. A remark on this clone: As yet, its antigen is unknown.

This sample comprised CD4+ or CD8+ T cells sorted from blood, obtained in a trial of the OX40 agonist ivuxolimab. The clonotype originates from an adult with an advanced solid tumor such as melanoma, head and neck, liver or kidney cancer. The chain is built from TRBV28 and TRBJ1-5; D is unresolved. The CDR3 loop reads CASSWDSGFNQPQHF. Written as DNA, the CDR3 is TGTGCCAGCAGTTGGGATTCGGGGTTCAATCAGCCCCAGCATTTT.